This entry features one T cell receptor (beta chain) sequence. Its antigen is currently unknown. These data come from a study of shared clonotypes between healthy human individuals. Study overall: Each donor contributed plates that comprised three CD4 naive, three CD4 memory, two CD8 naive and one CD8 memory.

Study results and caveats: Clonotypes shared by all four donors outscored non-shared clonotypes in generation probability.

This CDR3 spans 14 amino acids. CDR1 is MDHEN and CDR2 is SYDVKM in the germline V gene. Trimming took 1 base from V and 3 from J, leaving 7 bases between them. The donor cohort consisted entirely of Caucasian adults residing in Nashville, Tennessee. CD4+ cells yielded CD45RA+ naive and CD45RA-negative memory subsets. Using immunoSEQ multiplex PCR, the repertoire was profiled, and TCRdb retains in-frame clones only, with some absent. The sample has roughly 1 million clones, about three quarters seen once. The chain employs TRBV28 and TRBJ1-5; D possibly corresponds to TRBD1 (6 bases). This TCR derives from a man aged 18 to 29 in good health. The sequencing input was memory CD4+ T cells sorted from blood. Subset noted: CD45RA-negative fraction. CDR3 DNA: TGTGCCAGCAGTTTATACAGGGACAATCAGCCCCAGCATTTT. Residues: CASSLYRDNQPQHF.